Sequencing of this T cell receptor beta chain was carried out in a study of blood T cell repertoires in COVID-19. As for the study in general: Some COVID-19 samples were acute and others convalescent; all came from the United States, Italy and Spain. PBMCs, B-cell-depleted T cells, or T cells were the source of the cDNA or gDNA that made up the material.

This CDR3 comprises 15 residues. V shed 7 bases and J 9 bases; nucleotides not matched to a gene: 11. Per germline, CDR1 SNHLY and CDR2 FYNNEI. Using immunoSEQ multiplex PCR, the repertoire was profiled, and TCRdb retains in-frame clones only, with some absent. The table records approximately 98,000 clones, approximately 80% of them present only once. The chain employs TRBV2 and TRBJ1-6, with 8 bases aligning to TRBD1. Sequenced input: peripheral blood. The TCR comes from a woman between 70 and 85 years old with acute or convalescent COVID-19. CDR3: CASTESQGARSPLHF. For the CDR3, the DNA is TGTGCCAGCACCGAGAGTCAGGGGGCGCGTTCACCCCTCCACTTT.